The 23 T cell receptor beta chains reported below all come from one sample, sequenced in a study of CD8+CD57+ T cells in acquired aplastic anemia. Researchers used genomic DNA as the template to profile TCR beta VDJ and CDR3. TCRdb re-derived calls from the reads in MiXCR, one entry per CDR3 protein. Here the sample spans some 120,000 distinct CDR3 sequences, nearly 40% being singletons. It was patients with CD8+CD57+ cell expansion by flow cytometry who were chosen for sequencing. The sequencing sample was made of sorted CD4+, CD8+, or CD8+CD57+ T cells (not recorded which) from PBMCs. Source of these receptors: a human donor with aplastic anemia.

This clonotype has a count of ten or more. The rearrangement joins TRBV11-2 to TRBJ2-7; 7 nucleotides match TRBD1. Germline assignment: CDR1 SGHAT and CDR2 FQNNGV. V shed 5 bases and J 1 base; nucleotides not matched to a gene: 14. The CDR3 has 17 residues. In DNA form, the CDR3 reads TGTGCCAGCAGCCCCCGGACGGGACCAGGGGGATCCTACGAGCAGTACTTC. Translating it yields CASSPRTGPGGSYEQYF.

This clonotype was seen at least ten times. V usage is TRBV5-1 and J usage is TRBJ1-1; D is possibly TRBD1 (5 bases). Trimming took 7 bases from V and 0 from J, leaving 25 bases between them. The germline CDR1 and CDR2 sequences are SGHRS and YFSETQ. The CDR3 has 18 residues. The chain's CDR3 is CASLSPSFDRNLNTEAFF. Here the CDR3 DNA reads TGCGCCAGCTTAAGCCCGAGTTTCGACAGAAACTTGAACACTGAAGCTTTCTTT.

This chain uses TRBV2 with TRBJ2-1; 7 nucleotides align to TRBD1. V shed 1 base and J 6 bases; nucleotides not matched to a gene: 6. From germline, CDR1 is SNHLY and CDR2 FYNNEI. There are 15 residues in the CDR3. CDR3 sequence: CASSEEQGPCNEQFF. The DNA for the CDR3 is TGTGCCAGCAGTGAAGAACAGGGGCCCTGCAATGAGCAGTTCTTC.

V is TRBV12-3 or TRBV12-4 and J is TRBJ1-3; D gene uncertain. The CDR3 has 15 residues. V shed 5 bases and J shed 4 bases, with 15 bases lying between them. CDR3 sequence reads: CASSRSEMGGNTIYF. The CDR3 region has the DNA TGTGCCAGCAGTCGATCGGAGATGGGAGGAAACACCATATATTTT.

The J gene is TRBJ1-2, the V gene TRBV19; 7 bases are a match to TRBD1. V lost 7 bases and J lost 10; bases outside the gene matches: 6. The CDR3 is 11 residues long. The germline V gene encodes CDR1 LNHDA and CDR2 SQIVND (reference sequence). In DNA, the CDR3 is TGTGCCAGTAAGACCGGGACAGCCTACACCTTC. Residues: CASKTGTAYTF.

This clonotype showed up just a few times. A much larger clone lies one base from this, so it may be a read error. The chain is built from TRBV5-1 and TRBJ1-3, with 7 positions matching TRBD1. Per germline, CDR1 SGHRS and CDR2 YFSETQ. The CDR3 sequence is 16 residues long. CDR3 sequence: CASSPLQTGTGDTIYF. DNA of the CDR3: TGCGCCAGCAGCCCACTGCAGACAGGGACTGGAGACACCATATATTTT.

This clonotype was observed at least ten times. The J gene is TRBJ2-7, the V gene TRBV12-3 or TRBV12-4, with D hard to call. This CDR3 contains 11 residues. The V and J ends lost 5 bases and 3 bases respectively, with 5 bases between them. Written as DNA, the CDR3 is TGTGCCAGCAGTCTAGGCTACGAGCAGTACGTC. Residues: CASSLGYEQYV.

About this clonotype itself: A much larger clone is a single base away; this may be a read error. The CDR3 does not end in the conserved phenylalanine or tryptophan, so this is likely a read error. The chain carries TRBV3-1 and TRBJ1-2; D is ambiguous. The CDR3 runs to 15 residues. From germline, CDR1 is LGHDT and CDR2 YNNKEL (reference sequence). Trimming took off 1 base at V and 6 bases at J, with 15 bases between the two ends. CDR3 sequence: CASSQANGFGDGYTS. The CDR3 region has the DNA TGTGCCAGCAGCCAAGCCAATGGGTTCGGGGATGGCTACACCTCC.

The V call is TRBV2, the J call TRBJ1-3; D is unresolved. CDR1 and CDR2 (germline): SNHLY, FYNNEI. Trimming took off 3 bases at V and 0 bases at J, with 15 bases between the two ends. The CDR3 sequence is 17 residues long. The CDR3 sequence is CASSDPPTGFSGNTIYF. CDR3 DNA sequence: TGTGCCAGCAGTGATCCCCCCACGGGGTTCTCTGGAAACACCATATATTTT. Full variable domain (missing parts from reference TRBV2 and TRBJ1-3): EPEVTQTPSHQVTQMGQEVILRCVPISNHLYFYWYRQILGQKVEFLVSFYNNEISEKSEIFDDQFSVERPDGSNFTLKIRSTKLEDSAMYFCASSDPPTGFSGNTIYFGEGSWLTVV.

The table lists this clonotype with a few counts. The CDR3 spells CASQSGGTEAFF. The CDR3 nucleotides read TGTGCCAGCCAATCAGGGGGCACTGAAGCTTTCTTT. The V and J genes are TRBV28 and TRBJ1-1, with 7 bases aligning to TRBD1. The CDR3 length is 12 residues. CDR1 is MDHEN, CDR2 SYDVKM, per germline. Trimming removed 8 bases from V and 4 bases from J; junction bases left unmatched: 4.

This clonotype was counted between two and nine times. V is TRBV5-5 and J is TRBJ2-1; 9 bases are a match to TRBD2. Germline trimming cut 4 bases from V and 7 bases from J; bases unmatched to any gene: 9. This CDR3 has 15 amino acids. Germline V lookup: CDR1 SGHKS, CDR2 YYEKEE (reference sequence). The CDR3 DNA sequence: TGTGCCAGCAGCGGTAGCGGGGGCGATGTGAATGAGCAGTTCTTC. Amino acids: CASSGSGGDVNEQFF.

The chain combines TRBV3-1 with TRBJ1-5; a possible D gene is TRBD1 (6 bases). V was cut by 0 bases and J by 8 bases, with 11 bases left in between. Per germline, CDR1 LGHDT and CDR2 YNNKEL (reference sequence). CDR3 length: 14 residues. The CDR3 DNA reads TGTGCCAGCAGCCAAGATACAGGGCGGGAGCCCCAGCATTTT. Protein product: CASSQDTGREPQHF.

This clonotype was counted a single time. The genes are TRBV20-1 and TRBJ1-2, with 9 bases fitting TRBD1. Per germline, CDR1 DFQATT and CDR2 SNEGSKA (reference sequence). This CDR3 region has 13 residues. The trim removed 6 bases at V and 3 bases at J, leaving 5 bases unmatched. Written as DNA, the CDR3 is TGCAGTGCCTCGACAGGGGGGGACTATGGCTACACCTTC. Protein product: CSASTGGDYGYTF.

This clonotype has a count of ten or more. Here the CDR3 DNA reads TGCAGCACTAGAATGTCGGGGACTAGCTACAATGAGCAGTTCTTC. Protein product: CSTRMSGTSYNEQFF. This rearrangement joins TRBV20-1 to TRBJ2-1; 8 positions match TRBD2. This CDR3 spans 15 amino acids. The V gene's germline CDR1 is DFQATT and CDR2 SNEGSKA (reference sequence).

The sample holds many counts of this clonotype. One junction end disagrees with the germline gene, perhaps due to a read error. The chain combines TRBV7-2 with TRBJ2-4, with 10 bases that match TRBD1. The germline gives CDR1 SGHTA, CDR2 FQGNSA. CDR3 size: 14 residues. The CDR3 loop is CASSVGQGKNTQYF. CDR3 DNA: TGTGCCAGCAGCGTGGGACAGGGGAAAAACACTCAGTACTTC.

At least ten counts were recorded for this clonotype. The chain is built from TRBV3-1 and TRBJ2-1; no reliable D call. Germline V gives CDR1 LGHDT, CDR2 YNNKEL (reference sequence). Trimming cost V 4 bases and J 6 bases, with 13 bases left between them. The CDR3 loop spans 14 amino acids. CDR3 loop: CASSLRVDVNEQFF. The DNA for the CDR3 is TGTGCCAGCAGCCTCCGGGTGGACGTCAATGAGCAGTTCTTC.

Ten or more counts support this clonotype. This chain links TRBV4-2 with TRBJ2-7; D is perhaps TRBD1 (5 bases). Germline CDR1 and CDR2: LGHNA and YNFKEQ. The length of the CDR3 is 14 residues. Trimming shortened V by 4 bases and J by 5 bases, and 15 bases separated the two germline ends. Here the CDR3 DNA reads TGTGCCAGCAGCCCTTTGGGCAGGGTACACGAGCAGTACTTC. Translation gives CASSPLGRVHEQYF.

The genes are TRBV20-1 and TRBJ1-1; tentatively, D is TRBD1 (6 bases). Germline values: CDR1 DFQATT, CDR2 SNEGSKA (reference sequence). The CDR3 consists of 12 residues. V shed 5 bases and J shed 6 bases, with 13 bases lying between them. The CDR3 loop reads CSAGGQIPEAFF. CDR3 sequence (DNA): TGCAGTGCTGGCGGACAGATACCTGAAGCTTTCTTT.

In the case of this clonotype: The CDR3 does not close with the conserved phenylalanine or tryptophan, likely indicating a read error. The chain carries TRBV2 and TRBJ2-5, with D hard to call. The germline CDR1 and CDR2 sequences are SNHLY and FYNNEI. V lost 6 bases to trimming and J lost 4 bases, with 15 bases between them. The CDR3 has 14 residues. The CDR3 DNA sequence: TGTGCCAGCAGCCCACTGCGCCTAGGAGAGACCCAGTACCTC. Its protein product is CASSPLRLGETQYL.

This clonotype was detected many times. The V call is TRBV14, the J call TRBJ2-7, with D perhaps matching TRBD2 (5 bases). The CDR3 has 15 residues. Trimming left V 8 bases short and J 3 bases short, with 20 bases between. CDR1 is SGHDN, CDR2 FVKESK, per germline. The CDR3, as DNA: TGTGCCAGCTACAAAACCGGGAAGGGCGGCTACGAGCAGTACTTC. Protein product: CASYKTGKGGYEQYF.

V gene TRBV2 combines with J gene TRBJ2-7; TRBD1 matches 10 bases. Trimming cost V 6 bases and J 5 bases; bases outside gene matches: 7. CDR3 size: 14 residues. Germline assignment: CDR1 SNHLY and CDR2 FYNNEI. This CDR3 is CASSADRGRHEQYF. DNA for the CDR3: TGTGCCAGCAGCGCCGACAGGGGGCGGCACGAGCAGTACTTC.

The table lists this clonotype with many counts. This rearrangement joins TRBV20-1 to TRBJ1-5, with a tentative D call TRBD1 (6 bases). Between the trimmed V and J ends, which lost 5 bases and 4 bases, there was a span of 18 bases. Germline CDR1 reads DFQATT; CDR2 reads SNEGSKA (reference sequence). This CDR3 has 15 residues. The CDR3 protein is CSAGGSLAINQPQHF. For the CDR3, the DNA is TGCAGTGCTGGGGGCTCTTTGGCAATTAATCAGCCCCAGCATTTT.

This clonotype was seen at least ten times. This sequence joins TRBV7-9 and TRBJ1-4, with a tentative D call TRBD1 (6 bases). Germline assignment: CDR1 SEHNR and CDR2 FQNEAQ (reference sequence). V was shortened by 5 bases and J by 8 bases, with 15 bases between the two germline ends. The CDR3 has 14 amino acids. CDR3 sequence reads: CASSPGELGEKLFF. The CDR3 DNA reads as TGTGCCAGCAGCCCAGGGGAATTAGGGGAAAAACTGTTTTTT.